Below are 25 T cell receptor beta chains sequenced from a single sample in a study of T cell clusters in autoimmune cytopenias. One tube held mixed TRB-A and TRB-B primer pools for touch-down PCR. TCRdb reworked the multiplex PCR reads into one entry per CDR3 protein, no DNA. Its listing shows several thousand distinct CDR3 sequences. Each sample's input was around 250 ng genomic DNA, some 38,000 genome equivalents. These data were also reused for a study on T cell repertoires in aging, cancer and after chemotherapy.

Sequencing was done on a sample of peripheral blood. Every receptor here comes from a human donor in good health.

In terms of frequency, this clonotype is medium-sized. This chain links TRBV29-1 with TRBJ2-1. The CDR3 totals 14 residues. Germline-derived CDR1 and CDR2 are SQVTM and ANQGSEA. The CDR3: CSVEWTENYNEQFF.

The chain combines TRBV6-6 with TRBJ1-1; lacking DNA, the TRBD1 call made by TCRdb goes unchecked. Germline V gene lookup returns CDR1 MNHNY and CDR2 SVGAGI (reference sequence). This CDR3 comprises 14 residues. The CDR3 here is CASSSTGQNTEAFF.

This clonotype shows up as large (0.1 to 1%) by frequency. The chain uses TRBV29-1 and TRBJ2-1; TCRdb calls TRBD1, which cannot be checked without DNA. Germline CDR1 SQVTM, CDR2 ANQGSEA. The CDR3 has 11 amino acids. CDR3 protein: CSAGWGNEQFF.

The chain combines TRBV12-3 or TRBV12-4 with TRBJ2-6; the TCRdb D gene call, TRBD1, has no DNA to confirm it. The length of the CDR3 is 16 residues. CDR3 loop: CASSPGDSSGANVLTF.

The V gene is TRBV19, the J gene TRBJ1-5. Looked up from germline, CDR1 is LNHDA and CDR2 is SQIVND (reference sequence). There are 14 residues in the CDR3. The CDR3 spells CASSSDYSNQPQHF.

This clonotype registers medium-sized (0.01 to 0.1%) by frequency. CDR3 region: CASSIWDQPQHF. The J gene is TRBJ1-5, the V gene TRBV19. Germline CDR1 reads LNHDA; CDR2 reads SQIVND (reference sequence). The CDR3 length is 12 residues.

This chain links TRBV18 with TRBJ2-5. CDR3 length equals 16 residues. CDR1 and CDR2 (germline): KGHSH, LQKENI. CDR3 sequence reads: CASSSGPKRYQETQYF.

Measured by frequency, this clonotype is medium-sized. The CDR3 here is CASSQSVNNEQFF. The chain links TRBV6-2 or TRBV6-3 to TRBJ2-1. The CDR3 totals 13 residues. Germline V CDR1 and CDR2: MNHEY, SVGEGT.

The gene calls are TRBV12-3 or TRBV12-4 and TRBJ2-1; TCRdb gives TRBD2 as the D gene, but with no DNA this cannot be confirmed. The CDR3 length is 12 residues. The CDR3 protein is CASSRISHEQFF.

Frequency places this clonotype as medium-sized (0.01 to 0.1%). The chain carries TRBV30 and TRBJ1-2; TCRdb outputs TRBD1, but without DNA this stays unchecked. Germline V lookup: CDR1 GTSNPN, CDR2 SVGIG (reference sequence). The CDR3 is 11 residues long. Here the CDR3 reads CAWRAGSGYTF.

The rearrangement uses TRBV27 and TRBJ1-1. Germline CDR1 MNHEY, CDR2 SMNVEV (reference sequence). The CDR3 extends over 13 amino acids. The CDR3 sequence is CASRIGWKTEAFF.

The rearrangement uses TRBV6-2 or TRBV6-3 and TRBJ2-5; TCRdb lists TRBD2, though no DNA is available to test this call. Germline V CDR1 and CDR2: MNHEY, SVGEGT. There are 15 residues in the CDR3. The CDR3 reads CASSRLAGIQETQYF.

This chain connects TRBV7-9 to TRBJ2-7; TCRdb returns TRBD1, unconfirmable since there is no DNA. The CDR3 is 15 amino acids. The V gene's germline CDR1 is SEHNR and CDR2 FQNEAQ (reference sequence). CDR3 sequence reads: CASSFETGIRDEQYF.

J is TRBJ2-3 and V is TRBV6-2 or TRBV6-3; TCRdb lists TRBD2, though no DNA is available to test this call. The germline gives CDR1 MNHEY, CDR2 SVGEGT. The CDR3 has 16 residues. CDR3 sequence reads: CASSYSSGGAKDTQYF.

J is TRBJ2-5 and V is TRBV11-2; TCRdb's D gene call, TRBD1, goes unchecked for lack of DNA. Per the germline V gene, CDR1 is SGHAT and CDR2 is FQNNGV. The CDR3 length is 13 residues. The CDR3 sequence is CASSRGAQETQYF.

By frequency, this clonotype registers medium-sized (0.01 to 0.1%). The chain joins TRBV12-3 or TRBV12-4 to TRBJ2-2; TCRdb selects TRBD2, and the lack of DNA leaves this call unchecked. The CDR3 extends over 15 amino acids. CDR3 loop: CASSLLVREPRKLFF.

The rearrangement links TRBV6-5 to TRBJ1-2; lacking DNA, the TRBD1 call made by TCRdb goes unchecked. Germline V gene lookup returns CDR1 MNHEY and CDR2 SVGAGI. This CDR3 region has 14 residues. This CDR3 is CASSPRIGGHGYTF.

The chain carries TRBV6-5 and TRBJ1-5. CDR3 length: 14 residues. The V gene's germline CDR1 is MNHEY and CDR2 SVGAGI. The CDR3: CASSYSITGLPQHF.

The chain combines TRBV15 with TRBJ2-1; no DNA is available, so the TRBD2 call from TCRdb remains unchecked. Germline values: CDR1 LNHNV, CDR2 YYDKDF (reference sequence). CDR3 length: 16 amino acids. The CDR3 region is CATTAGAGGRVNEQFF.

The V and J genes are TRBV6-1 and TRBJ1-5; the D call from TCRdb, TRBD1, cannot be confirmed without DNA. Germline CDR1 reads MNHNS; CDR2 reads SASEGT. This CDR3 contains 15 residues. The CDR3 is CACLPWGGLDQPQHF.

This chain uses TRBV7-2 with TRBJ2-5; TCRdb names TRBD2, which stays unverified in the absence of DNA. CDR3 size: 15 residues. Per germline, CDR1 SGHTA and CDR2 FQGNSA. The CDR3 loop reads CASSLMTSGRETQYF.

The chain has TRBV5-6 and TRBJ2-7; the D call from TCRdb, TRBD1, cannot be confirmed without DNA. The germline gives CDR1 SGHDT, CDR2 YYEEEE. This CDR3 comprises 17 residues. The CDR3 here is CASSLALASVRVYEQYF.

CDR3 sequence: CATTLDRPGLAGGATYEQYF. The chain recombines TRBV24-1 with TRBJ2-7; the D call from TCRdb, TRBD2, cannot be confirmed without DNA. The germline V gene has CDR1 KGHDR and CDR2 SFDVKD. The CDR3 consists of 20 residues.

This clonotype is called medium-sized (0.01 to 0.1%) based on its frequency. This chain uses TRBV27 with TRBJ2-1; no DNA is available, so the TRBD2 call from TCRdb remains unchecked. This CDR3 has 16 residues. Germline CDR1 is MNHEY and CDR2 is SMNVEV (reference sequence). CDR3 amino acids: CASSLSAGDLYNEQFF.

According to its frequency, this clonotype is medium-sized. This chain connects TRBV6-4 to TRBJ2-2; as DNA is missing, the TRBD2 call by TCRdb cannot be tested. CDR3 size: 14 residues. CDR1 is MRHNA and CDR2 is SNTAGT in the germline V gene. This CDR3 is CASSHGLASGELFF.